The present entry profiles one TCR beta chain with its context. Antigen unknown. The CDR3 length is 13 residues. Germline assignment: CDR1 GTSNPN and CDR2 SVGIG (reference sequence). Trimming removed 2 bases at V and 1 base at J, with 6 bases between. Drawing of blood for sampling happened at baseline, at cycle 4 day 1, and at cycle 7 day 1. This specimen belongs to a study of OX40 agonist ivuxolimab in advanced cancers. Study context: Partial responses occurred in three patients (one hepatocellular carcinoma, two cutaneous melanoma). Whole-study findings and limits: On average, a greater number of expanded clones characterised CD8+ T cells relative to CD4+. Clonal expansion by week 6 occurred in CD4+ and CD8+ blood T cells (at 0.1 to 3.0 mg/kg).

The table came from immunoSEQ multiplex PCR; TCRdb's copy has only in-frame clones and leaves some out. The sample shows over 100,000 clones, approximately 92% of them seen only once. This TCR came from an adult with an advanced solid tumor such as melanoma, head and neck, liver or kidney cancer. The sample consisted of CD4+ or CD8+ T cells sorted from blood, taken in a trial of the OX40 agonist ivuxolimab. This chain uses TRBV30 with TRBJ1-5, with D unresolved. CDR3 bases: TGTGCCTGGAGTACCCAGAGCAATCAGCCCCAGCATTTT. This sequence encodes CAWSTQSNQPQHF.